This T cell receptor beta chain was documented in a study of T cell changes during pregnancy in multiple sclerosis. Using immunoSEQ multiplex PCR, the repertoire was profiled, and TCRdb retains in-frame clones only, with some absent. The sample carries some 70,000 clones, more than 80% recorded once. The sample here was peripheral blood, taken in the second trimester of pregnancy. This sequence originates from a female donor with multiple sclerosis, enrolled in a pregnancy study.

CDR3 DNA: TGTGCCAGCAGCTTAGCCGGGAAAGGCAATCAGCCCCAGCATTTT. It is translated as CASSLAGKGNQPQHF. The J gene is TRBJ1-5, the V gene TRBV11-2; D not resolved. Trimming stripped 1 base from V and 2 bases from J, with 9 bases between. Germline CDR1 is SGHAT and CDR2 is FQNNGV. The CDR3 has 15 residues. Full variable domain (remainder filled in from reference TRBV11-2 and TRBJ1-5): EAGVAQSPRYKIIEKRQSVAFWCNPISGHATLYWYQQILGQGPKLLIQFQNNGVVDDSQLPKDRFSAERLKGVDSTLKIQPAKLEDSAVYLCASSLAGKGNQPQHFGDGTRLSIL.